This TCR beta chain came from a study of cytomegalovirus exposure and HLA in healthy donors. Vbeta (60) and Jbeta (13) primers were used in the PCR. Using immunoSEQ multiplex PCR, the repertoire was profiled, and TCRdb retains in-frame clones only, with some absent. The sample includes 35,000 to 50,000 clones, 60% to 70% seen only once; the top ten take around 3.9%. CDR1 and CDR2 (germline): MNHNS, SASEGT. The CDR3 is made up of 14 amino acids. With 4 bases removed from V and 0 bases from J, the gap between germline ends came to 7 bases. In its sample, this clone was seen a few times. The antigen is not known. Regarding the study as a whole: The productive fraction for most TCR beta V segments was about 87% or about 30% in an earlier analysis. Presence/absence comparisons presumed near-even sequencing depth among donors.

This receptor was obtained from a man aged 40-55 years in good health and CMV-seronegative. The genes are TRBV6-1 and TRBJ1-5; D remains ambiguous. The sequenced sample was PBMCs. The CDR3 DNA is TGTGCCAGCAGTGCGGCGGATAGCAATCAGCCCCAGCATTTT. Translation: CASSAADSNQPQHF.